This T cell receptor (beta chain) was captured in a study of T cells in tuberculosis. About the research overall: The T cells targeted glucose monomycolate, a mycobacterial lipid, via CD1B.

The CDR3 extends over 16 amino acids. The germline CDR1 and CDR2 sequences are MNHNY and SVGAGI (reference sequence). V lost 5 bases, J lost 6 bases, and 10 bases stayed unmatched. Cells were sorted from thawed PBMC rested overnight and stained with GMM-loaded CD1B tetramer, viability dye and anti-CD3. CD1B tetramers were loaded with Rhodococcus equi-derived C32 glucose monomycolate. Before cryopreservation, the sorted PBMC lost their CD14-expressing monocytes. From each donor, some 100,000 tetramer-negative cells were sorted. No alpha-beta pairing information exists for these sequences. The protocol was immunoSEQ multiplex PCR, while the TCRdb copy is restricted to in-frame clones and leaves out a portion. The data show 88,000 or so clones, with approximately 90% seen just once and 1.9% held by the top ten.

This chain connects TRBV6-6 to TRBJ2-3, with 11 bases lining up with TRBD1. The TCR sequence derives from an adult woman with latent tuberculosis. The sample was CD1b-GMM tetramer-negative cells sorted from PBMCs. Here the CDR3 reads CASSPGTGGKRDTQYF. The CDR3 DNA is TGTGCCAGCAGTCCCGGGACAGGGGGAAAAAGGGATACGCAGTATTTT.